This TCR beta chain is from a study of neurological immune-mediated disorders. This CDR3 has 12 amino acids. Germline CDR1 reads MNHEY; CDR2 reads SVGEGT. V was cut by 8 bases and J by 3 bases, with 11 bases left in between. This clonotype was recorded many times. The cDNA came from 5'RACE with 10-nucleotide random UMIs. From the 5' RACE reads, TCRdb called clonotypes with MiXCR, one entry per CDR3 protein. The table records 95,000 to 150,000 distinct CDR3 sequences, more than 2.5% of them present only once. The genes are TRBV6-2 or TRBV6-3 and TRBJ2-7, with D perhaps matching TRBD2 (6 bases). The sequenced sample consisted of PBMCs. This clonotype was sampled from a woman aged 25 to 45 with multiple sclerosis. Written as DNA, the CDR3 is TGTGCCAGCGGGAGGATAAGCTACGAGCAGTACTTC. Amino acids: CASGRISYEQYF.